The 27 T cell receptor beta chains in this list originate from one sample, sequenced in a study of cytomegalovirus exposure and HLA in healthy donors. This PCR relied on a set of 60 Vbeta primers and 13 Jbeta primers. Data came from immunoSEQ multiplex PCR; TCRdb stores just in-frame clones and leaves some out. Here the sample spans some 180,000 clones, more than 70% being singletons. Sequencing was done on a sample of PBMCs. The receptors here all came from a man aged 40-49 years in good health and CMV-seropositive.

The genes are TRBV5-1 and TRBJ2-2, with D perhaps TRBD1 (6 bases). The V gene lost 2 bases and the J gene lost 1 base, with 9 bases spanning the gap. Germline V gives CDR1 SGHRS, CDR2 YFSETQ. CDR3 size: 15 residues. The CDR3 is CASSFQGRNTGELFF. CDR3 coding DNA: TGCGCCAGCAGCTTTCAGGGGCGGAACACCGGGGAGCTGTTTTTT. Combining the CDR3 with reference TRBV5-1 and TRBJ2-2 gives the whole variable domain KAGVTQTPRYLIKTRGQQVTLSCSPISGHRSVSWYQQTPGQGLQFLFEYFSETQRNKGNFPGRFSGRQFSNSRSEMNVSTLELGDSALYLCASSFQGRNTGELFFGEGSRLTVL.

This clone was observed once. The chain carries TRBV18 and TRBJ2-2; D call uncertain. Trimming removed 3 bases at V and 3 bases at J, with 11 bases between. This CDR3 comprises 15 residues. CDR1 KGHSH and CDR2 LQKENI come from the germline V gene. Here the CDR3 reads CASSPISPDTGELFF. The CDR3 DNA follows: TGTGCCAGCTCACCCATATCGCCGGACACCGGGGAGCTGTTTTTT.

This chain's CDR3 is CASSQVRNTIYF. The CDR3 DNA is TGTGCCAGCAGCCAAGTAAGAAACACCATATATTTT. V and J are TRBV14 and TRBJ1-3; D gene unclear. CDR3 length: 12 amino acids. Trimming took 1 base from V and 5 from J, leaving 3 bases between them. CDR1 is SGHDN and CDR2 is FVKESK in the germline V gene.

This chain links TRBV13 with TRBJ1-1, with D possibly being TRBD1 (5 bases). V dropped 5 bases and J dropped 0 bases, with 13 bases sitting between them. The CDR3 consists of 15 residues. Germline CDR1 reads PRHDT; CDR2 reads FYEKMQ (reference sequence). DNA of the CDR3: TGTGCCAGCAGCCCAGGGTCGGTACTGAACACTGAAGCTTTCTTT. Translated: CASSPGSVLNTEAFF.

The V and J genes are TRBV28 and TRBJ2-7; 9 bases are a match to TRBD1. V shed 6 bases and J 2 bases; nucleotides not matched to a gene: 8. Germline-derived CDR1 and CDR2 are MDHEN and SYDVKM. The CDR3 has 15 amino acids. CDR3 sequence reads: CASRTDRGETYEQYF. DNA for the CDR3: TGTGCCAGCAGAACGGACAGGGGCGAAACCTACGAGCAGTACTTC.

V is TRBV30 and J is TRBJ1-1, with D perhaps matching TRBD1 (6 bases). Trimming removed 0 bases from V and 8 bases from J, with 13 bases in between. The V gene's germline CDR1 is GTSNPN and CDR2 SVGIG (reference sequence). The CDR3 has 13 residues. DNA of the CDR3: TGTGCCTGGAGTGTAAGGGGGGGGTCCGAAGCTTTCTTT. Translated: CAWSVRGGSEAFF.

This chain connects TRBV29-1 to TRBJ2-5; 9 bases are shared with TRBD1. In germline, CDR1 is SQVTM, CDR2 ANQGSEA. There are 15 residues in the CDR3. V shed 5 bases and J 2 bases; nucleotides not matched to a gene: 9. The CDR3 DNA is TGCAGCGTTACCCCTGGGACAGGGCGACAAGAGACCCAGTACTTC. The encoded protein is CSVTPGTGRQETQYF.

This sequence joins TRBV6-5 and TRBJ2-7; D might be TRBD2 (6 bases). V was shortened by 5 bases and J by 4 bases, with 12 bases between the two germline ends. The CDR3 length is 13 residues. Germline lookup yields CDR1 MNHEY and CDR2 SVGAGI. The DNA for the CDR3 is TGTGCCAGCAGTGCCGGGGGATCATACGAGCAGTACTTC. Translating it yields CASSAGGSYEQYF.

This clone appeared once. The gene calls are TRBV6-1 and TRBJ2-5; TRBD2 matches 12 bases. Germline CDR1 MNHNS, CDR2 SASEGT. The J segment lost 4 bases and the V segment lost 4 bases, leaving 19 bases of the junction unmatched. This CDR3 is built from 20 residues. The CDR3 DNA follows: TGTGCCAGCAGTGCCCGGGCCTCTCAACGCCTAGCGGGAGGGGGAGAGACCCAGTACTTC. Its protein product is CASSARASQRLAGGGETQYF.

CDR3 loop: CASSLVGGEETEAFF. CDR3 coding DNA: TGCGCCAGCAGCTTGGTTGGAGGGGAGGAGACTGAAGCTTTCTTT. The rearrangement joins TRBV5-1 to TRBJ1-1, with a weak D call TRBD1 (5 bases). Germline-derived CDR1 and CDR2 are SGHRS and YFSETQ. CDR3 length equals 15 residues. Trimming cost V 0 bases and J 5 bases, with 14 bases left between them.

The chain carries TRBV7-9 and TRBJ1-5, with 7 bases fitting TRBD1. The CDR3 sequence is 14 residues long. Germline V lookup: CDR1 SEHNR, CDR2 FQNEAQ (reference sequence). The ends lost 5 bases at V and 8 bases at J; junction bases unmatched: 9. Here the CDR3 reads CASSPPGQVEPQHF. In DNA form, the CDR3 reads TGTGCCAGCAGCCCCCCCGGACAGGTGGAGCCCCAGCATTTT.

The chain links TRBV7-2 to TRBJ1-2; TRBD1 aligns across 8 bases. CDR3 length: 15 amino acids. Germline V lookup: CDR1 SGHTA, CDR2 FQGNSA. V lost 5 bases and J lost 4; bases outside the gene matches: 9. As DNA, the CDR3 is TGTGCCAGCAGCGGGCTCTCAGACAGGGGCTATGGCTACACCTTC. Amino acids: CASSGLSDRGYGYTF.

This clone has just one count. The CDR3 here is CASSLVGRGQPQHF. The CDR3 DNA is TGCGCCAGCAGCTTGGTAGGGAGGGGGCAGCCCCAGCATTTT. The chain combines TRBV5-1 with TRBJ1-5; D is possibly TRBD1 (6 bases). Germline loops: CDR1 SGHRS, CDR2 YFSETQ. The CDR3 extends over 14 amino acids. The V and J ends lost 0 bases and 7 bases respectively, with 11 bases between them.

This clone was seen more than once but under ten times. The CDR3 DNA follows: TGTGCCAGCAGAGCATTTTACGAGCAGTACTTC. It yields the protein CASRAFYEQYF. This chain connects TRBV2 to TRBJ2-7; D is unresolved. CDR3 length equals 11 residues. In germline, CDR1 is SNHLY, CDR2 FYNNEI. The V gene lost 6 bases and the J gene lost 4 bases, with 7 bases spanning the gap.

The V call is TRBV18, the J call TRBJ1-3, with 8 bases identical to TRBD1. Germline loops: CDR1 KGHSH, CDR2 LQKENI. J was trimmed by 0 bases and V by 6 bases; bases with no gene match: 4. The CDR3 is made up of 15 amino acids. CDR3 region: CASSTGGTSGNTIYF. DNA of the CDR3: TGTGCCAGCTCCACAGGGGGTACCTCTGGAAACACCATATATTTT.

This chain links TRBV6-1 with TRBJ1-4; the D gene is possibly TRBD1 (6 bases). CDR1 and CDR2 (germline): MNHNS, SASEGT. The CDR3 is 15 amino acids. V was trimmed by 8 bases and J by 7 bases, leaving 20 bases between them. In DNA, the CDR3 is TGTGCCAGCTACGGTCCCCCGGGGGGCGCTGAAAAACTGTTTTTT. Residues: CASYGPPGGAEKLFF.

This clone showed up just once. CDR3 protein: CSAGGDGYTF. The CDR3 bases are TGCAGCGCTGGGGGGGACGGCTACACCTTC. The chain carries TRBV29-1 and TRBJ1-2; maybe TRBD1 (5 bases). V lost 7 bases and J 8 bases, leaving 11 bases between the germline ends. This CDR3 comprises 10 residues. Per the germline V gene, CDR1 is SQVTM and CDR2 is ANQGSEA.

The V and J genes are TRBV6-1 and TRBJ1-4, with 7 bases lining up with TRBD1. CDR1 is MNHNS and CDR2 is SASEGT in the germline V gene. V dropped 7 bases and J dropped 7; count of bases not matched to a gene: 12. CDR3 size: 15 residues. The CDR3 DNA reads as TGTGCCAGCAACCACCTAGACAGGGTTGGTGAAAAACTGTTTTTT. Residues: CASNHLDRVGEKLFF.

The chain joins TRBV5-4 to TRBJ2-7; 15 nucleotides match TRBD2. Trimming took 5 bases from V and 7 from J; bases not matched to a gene: 7. The CDR3 consists of 15 residues. Germline values: CDR1 SGHNT, CDR2 YYREEE (reference sequence). The CDR3 loop is CASSPGLAGGEEQYF. In nucleotides, the CDR3 is TGTGCCAGCAGTCCCGGACTAGCGGGAGGGGAGGAGCAGTACTTC. Full variable domain (remainder filled in from reference TRBV5-4 and TRBJ2-7): ETGVTQSPTHLIKTRGQQVTLRCSSQSGHNTVSWYQQALGQGPQFIFQYYREEENGRGNFPPRFSGLQFPNYSSELNVNALELDDSALYLCASSPGLAGGEEQYFGPGTRLTVT.

The V call is TRBV5-1, the J call TRBJ1-1; 7 bases are a match to TRBD1. CDR3 length equals 14 residues. Losses at the gene ends were 4 bases for V and 0 bases for J; bases not matched to a gene: 3. Germline lookup yields CDR1 SGHRS and CDR2 YFSETQ. The DNA for the CDR3 is TGCGCCAGCAGCACAGGGGCTATGAACACTGAAGCTTTCTTT. This codes for CASSTGAMNTEAFF.

The rearrangement joins TRBV29-1 to TRBJ2-7, with 9 bases identical to TRBD2. The CDR3 runs to 12 residues. The ends lost 6 bases at V and 6 bases at J; junction bases unmatched: 6. CDR1 is SQVTM and CDR2 is ANQGSEA in the germline V gene. CDR3 DNA sequence: TGCAGCGTGGTAGCGGGAGTAGGCGAGCAGTACTTC. Translating gives CSVVAGVGEQYF.

A single count supports this clone. This sequence joins TRBV19 and TRBJ1-1; the match to TRBD1 covers 8 bases. The CDR3 has 14 amino acids. Germline V gene lookup returns CDR1 LNHDA and CDR2 SQIVND (reference sequence). V dropped 5 bases and J dropped 4; count of bases not matched to a gene: 6. CDR3 bases: TGTGCCAGTAGTTTCGGACAGGGTAGCACTGAAGCTTTCTTT. It encodes CASSFGQGSTEAFF. Supplemented by reference TRBV19 and TRBJ1-1, the full variable domain reads DGGITQSPKYLFRKEGQNVTLSCEQNLNHDAMYWYRQDPGQGLRLIYYSQIVNDFQKGDIAEGYSVSREKKESFPLTVTSAQKNPTAFYLCASSFGQGSTEAFFGQGTRLTVV.

The chain employs TRBV7-8 and TRBJ2-1, with 11 bases that match TRBD2. Germline trimming cut 5 bases from V and 6 bases from J; bases unmatched to any gene: 9. This CDR3 has 16 amino acids. The germline V gene has CDR1 SGHVS and CDR2 FQNEAQ. CDR3 DNA sequence: TGTGCCAGCAGCCCAAGACTAGCGGGACTCTCCAATGAGCAGTTCTTC. Translation: CASSPRLAGLSNEQFF.

This clone was seen more than once but under ten times. The chain links TRBV29-1 to TRBJ1-1; 10 bases agree with TRBD1. Germline CDR1 reads SQVTM; CDR2 reads ANQGSEA. The CDR3 is 13 amino acids. After removal of 7 bases from V and 5 bases from J, the junction contained 7 bases not matched to a gene. CDR3 region: CSGGQGTFTEAFF. The CDR3 DNA follows: TGCAGCGGGGGACAGGGGACGTTTACTGAAGCTTTCTTT.

This chain links TRBV5-1 with TRBJ1-1, with 8 nucleotides matching TRBD1. J gave up 2 bases and V 4 bases, and 10 bases lay outside the gene matches. CDR1 and CDR2 from the germline V gene are SGHRS and YFSETQ. The CDR3 loop spans 16 amino acids. CDR3 sequence reads: CASSPRTGFSNTEAFF. Written as DNA, the CDR3 is TGCGCCAGCAGCCCTCGGACAGGGTTTTCCAACACTGAAGCTTTCTTT.

This clone has only a few counts. The chain links TRBV6-5 to TRBJ1-5, with 9 bases aligning to TRBD1. Unmatched junction bases numbered 5, after V lost 0 bases and J lost 5 bases. Germline CDR1 MNHEY, CDR2 SVGAGI. This CDR3 region has 16 residues. CDR3 amino acids: CASSYSGTGIDQPQHF. CDR3 DNA: TGTGCCAGCAGTTACTCGGGGACAGGGATTGATCAGCCCCAGCATTTT.

The chain combines TRBV10-3 with TRBJ2-7; TRBD2 aligns across 9 bases. CDR3 length equals 15 residues. V shed 4 bases, J shed 3 bases, and the junction held 7 bases outside the gene matches. Germline V gives CDR1 ENHRY, CDR2 SYGVKD. The CDR3 DNA reads as TGTGCCATCAGTGGGCAACTTAGCGGGAGCTACGAGCAGTACTTC. Translation gives CAISGQLSGSYEQYF.